The clone carrying this TCR beta chain was counted between two and nine times. These data are taken from a study of blood T cells in healthy people across ages. A second roughly 6 to 11 cycle PCR used barcoded and J-beta primers. TCRdb independently ran MiXCR on the 5' RACE reads; one entry per CDR3 protein. Here the sample spans about 780,000 distinct CDR3 sequences, roughly 25% being singletons. Germline lookup yields CDR1 MNHEY and CDR2 SMNVEV (reference sequence). The CDR3 loop spans 15 amino acids. These same data were also listed under a study on T cells of mothers and their children. That source notes: Every mother produced more than 10 million TCR beta CDR3 reads, whereas every child provided some 3 million.

The sequence was obtained from a boy aged 5-17 years in good health. This chain links TRBV27 with TRBJ2-5; 8 bases fit TRBD1. The DNA end favors TRBJ2-7, so the J call may be wrong. The sequencing sample was made of blood. The CDR3 bases are TGTGCCAGCAGTAGATGGACAGGGAGCTCCTACGAGCAGTACTTC. Translation gives CASSRWTGSSYEQYF.